This T cell receptor beta chain is drawn from a study of CD8 T cells in Susac syndrome. Reverse transcription of roughly 0.5 to 1 ug RNA was carried out with random hexamers. It was immunoSEQ multiplex PCR that amplified TCR beta CDR3 across 54 Vbeta and 13 Jbeta. Via MiXCR, TCRdb re-called the immunoSEQ multiplex PCR reads, giving one row per CDR3 protein. The data contain a few hundred thousand distinct CDR3 sequences, around 89% of them singletons. Germline V gives CDR1 DFQATT, CDR2 SNEGSKA (reference sequence). This CDR3 contains 14 residues. Trimming removed 5 bases from V and 1 base from J; junction bases left unmatched: 5. Peripheral blood CD8+ and CD4+ T cells were profiled by TCR beta sequencing. The multiple sclerosis controls consisted of treatment-naive patients with relapsing-remitting disease, either stable or active. Negative magnetic isolation gave CD8+ and CD4+ cells; FACS enriched CD8+ TEMRA.

V is TRBV20-1 and J is TRBJ2-3; TRBD2 agrees at 8 bases. This TCR came from a human donor with multiple sclerosis. Sequencing was carried out using CD8+ T cells from PBMCs. CDR3 protein: CSAREGLGTDTQYF. DNA for the CDR3: TGCAGTGCTCGCGAGGGACTAGGCACAGATACGCAGTATTTT.